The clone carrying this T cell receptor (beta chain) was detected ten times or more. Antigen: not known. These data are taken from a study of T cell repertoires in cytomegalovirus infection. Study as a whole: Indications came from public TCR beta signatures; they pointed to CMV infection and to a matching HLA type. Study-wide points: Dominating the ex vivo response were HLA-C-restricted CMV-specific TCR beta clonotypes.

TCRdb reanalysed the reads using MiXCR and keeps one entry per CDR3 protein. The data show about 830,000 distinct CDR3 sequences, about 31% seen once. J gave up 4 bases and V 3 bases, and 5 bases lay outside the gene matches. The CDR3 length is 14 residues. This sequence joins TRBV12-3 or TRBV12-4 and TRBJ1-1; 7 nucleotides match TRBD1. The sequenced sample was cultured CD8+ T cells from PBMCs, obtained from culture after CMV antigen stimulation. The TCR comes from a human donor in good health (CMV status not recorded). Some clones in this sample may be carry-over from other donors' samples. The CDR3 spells CASSFGTETTEAFF. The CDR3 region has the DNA TGTGCCAGCAGTTTCGGGACAGAAACCACTGAAGCTTTCTTT.